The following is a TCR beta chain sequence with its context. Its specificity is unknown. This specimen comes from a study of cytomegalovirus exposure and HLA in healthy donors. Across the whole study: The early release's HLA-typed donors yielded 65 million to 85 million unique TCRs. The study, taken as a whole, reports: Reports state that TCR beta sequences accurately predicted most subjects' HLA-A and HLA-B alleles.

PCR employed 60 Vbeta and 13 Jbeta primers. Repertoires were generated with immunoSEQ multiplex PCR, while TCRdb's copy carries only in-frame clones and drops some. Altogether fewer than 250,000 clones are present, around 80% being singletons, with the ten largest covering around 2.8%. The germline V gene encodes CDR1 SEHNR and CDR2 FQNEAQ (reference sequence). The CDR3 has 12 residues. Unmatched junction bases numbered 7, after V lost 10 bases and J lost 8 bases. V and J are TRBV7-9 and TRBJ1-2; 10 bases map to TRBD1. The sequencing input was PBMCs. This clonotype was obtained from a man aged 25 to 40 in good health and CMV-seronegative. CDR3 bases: TGTGCCACGAGCCGGGACAGGGGAGGCTACACCTTC. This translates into CATSRDRGGYTF.